This T cell receptor beta chain stems from a study of Graves' ophthalmopathy and Graves' hyperthyroidism. The sequenced template was RNA, covering the TCR beta CDR3 region. The first round was an RT-PCR with HTBI primers, and the second round was a multiplex PCR. Via MiXCR, TCRdb re-called the multiplex PCR reads, giving one row per CDR3 protein. The repertoire holds a few hundred thousand distinct CDR3 sequences, 15% to 20% seen once, with 2.4% in the top ten. Germline CDR1 reads SNHLY; CDR2 reads FYNNEI. V shed 5 bases, J shed 6 bases, and the junction held 6 bases outside the gene matches. The CDR3 is 13 amino acids. In its sample, this clonotype was seen many times.

The source of this sequence is an adult woman with stable Graves' hyperthyroidism. Sequences were obtained from peripheral blood. The rearrangement links TRBV2 to TRBJ2-5; 7 nucleotides agree with TRBD1. The CDR3 sequence: CASSKGASQTQYF. In DNA, the CDR3 is TGTGCCAGCAGTAAGGGGGCCAGCCAGACCCAGTACTTC.